The rows below give T cell receptor beta chains drawn from one sample of a study of cytomegalovirus exposure and HLA in healthy donors. Assay used: immunoSEQ multiplex PCR; TCRdb lists only in-frame clones, some missing. The top ten clones hold around 3.6% of a sample with tens of thousands of clones, approximately 82% of them seen once. The sequenced sample consisted of PBMCs. These receptors all come from a woman aged 18-35 years in good health and CMV-seronegative. Both conserved end residues are part of each CDR3. Each record gives: V gene, D gene, J gene, clone size, CDR3 protein, CDR3 DNA. The D gene is left open where the match is weak. Size tells how often a clone was seen (once, few, many) or the class of an expanded clone, and some rows leave it out.

v_gene: TRBV6-1
d_gene: TRBD1
j_gene: TRBJ2-7
abundance: -
CDR3aa: CASSERQGEIPYEQYF
CDR3nt: TGTGCCAGCAGTGAGAGACAGGGGGAGATTCCCTACGAGCAGTACTTC

v_gene: TRBV5-3
d_gene: -
j_gene: TRBJ1-5
abundance: -
CDR3aa: CARSLGLDNQPQHF
CDR3nt: TGTGCCAGAAGCTTGGGACTTGACAATCAGCCCCAGCATTTT

v_gene: TRBV7-3
d_gene: TRBD1
j_gene: TRBJ2-7
abundance: -
CDR3aa: CASSSSGTDSYEQYF
CDR3nt: TGTGCCAGCAGCTCCTCCGGGACAGACTCCTACGAGCAGTACTTC

v_gene: TRBV5-5
d_gene: TRBD2
j_gene: TRBJ2-7
abundance: -
CDR3aa: CASSLEGGAVEQYF
CDR3nt: TGTGCCAGCAGCTTGGAGGGAGGGGCGGTGGAGCAGTACTTC

v_gene: TRBV28
d_gene: -
j_gene: TRBJ1-5
abundance: -
CDR3aa: CASSPPGQNNQPQHF
CDR3nt: TGTGCCAGCAGTCCACCTGGACAGAACAATCAGCCCCAGCATTTT

v_gene: TRBV30
d_gene: TRBD1
j_gene: TRBJ1-2
abundance: -
CDR3aa: CAWSVEPGQALRF
CDR3nt: TGTGCCTGGAGCGTAGAGCCGGGACAGGCCCTTCGGTTC

v_gene: TRBV6-5
d_gene: -
j_gene: TRBJ1-1
abundance: -
CDR3aa: CASSYAPTGAEAFF
CDR3nt: TGTGCCAGCAGTTACGCGCCCACAGGCGCTGAAGCTTTCTTT

v_gene: TRBV6-4
d_gene: -
j_gene: TRBJ2-1
abundance: -
CDR3aa: CASSDSSEHEQFF
CDR3nt: TGTGCCAGCAGTGACTCAAGCGAGCATGAGCAGTTCTTC

v_gene: TRBV10-3
d_gene: TRBD2
j_gene: TRBJ2-1
abundance: -
CDR3aa: CAISEAEKREYAEQFF
CDR3nt: TGTGCCATCAGTGAAGCAGAGAAGCGGGAGTATGCTGAGCAGTTCTTC

v_gene: TRBV6-5
d_gene: -
j_gene: TRBJ1-4
abundance: -
CDR3aa: CASTDTGKKLFF
CDR3nt: TGTGCCAGCACCGATACAGGAAAAAAACTGTTTTTT

v_gene: TRBV9
d_gene: TRBD1
j_gene: TRBJ2-6
abundance: -
CDR3aa: CASSVDSVGSTGQGLSGANVLTF
CDR3nt: TGTGCCAGCAGCGTAGATTCAGTGGGTAGTACCGGACAGGGCTTGTCTGGGGCCAACGTCCTGACTTTC

v_gene: TRBV5-1
d_gene: TRBD2
j_gene: TRBJ2-5
abundance: -
CDR3aa: CASSLADLAGDETQYF
CDR3nt: TGCGCCAGCAGCTTGGCCGATCTAGCGGGAGACGAGACCCAGTACTTC

v_gene: TRBV7-2
d_gene: -
j_gene: TRBJ1-2
abundance: once
CDR3aa: CASSQGPRDNYGYTF
CDR3nt: TGTGCCAGCAGCCAGGGTCCCAGGGATAACTATGGCTACACCTTC

v_gene: TRBV5-1
d_gene: TRBD1
j_gene: TRBJ2-3
abundance: -
CDR3aa: CASSLAWTGSYTDTQYF
CDR3nt: TGCGCCAGCAGCTTGGCCTGGACAGGCTCCTACACAGATACGCAGTATTTT

v_gene: TRBV7-9
d_gene: TRBD2
j_gene: TRBJ2-7
abundance: -
CDR3aa: CSSSHTSGGSSSYEQYF
CDR3nt: TGTTCCAGCAGCCATACTAGCGGGGGATCAAGCTCCTACGAGCAGTACTTC

v_gene: TRBV2
d_gene: -
j_gene: TRBJ1-4
abundance: -
CDR3aa: CASSPQGVEEKLFF
CDR3nt: TGTGCCAGCAGTCCACAGGGCGTTGAGGAAAAACTGTTTTTT

v_gene: TRBV5-1
d_gene: -
j_gene: TRBJ2-3
abundance: -
CDR3aa: CASSLRESDTQYF
CDR3nt: TGCGCCAGCAGCTTGCGGGAATCAGATACGCAGTATTTT

v_gene: TRBV7-3
d_gene: TRBD2
j_gene: TRBJ2-3
abundance: -
CDR3aa: CASSASGIRDGTDTQYF
CDR3nt: TGTGCCAGCAGCGCTAGCGGTATAAGGGATGGCACAGATACGCAGTATTTT

v_gene: TRBV27
d_gene: TRBD1
j_gene: TRBJ2-7
abundance: -
CDR3aa: CASSLKTGGYEQYF
CDR3nt: TGTGCCAGCAGTTTAAAGACAGGGGGCTACGAGCAGTACTTC

v_gene: TRBV9
d_gene: TRBD1
j_gene: TRBJ1-1
abundance: -
CDR3aa: CASSVNGDRGTNTEAFF
CDR3nt: TGTGCCAGCAGCGTCAATGGGGACAGGGGCACGAACACTGAAGCTTTCTTT

v_gene: TRBV18
d_gene: -
j_gene: TRBJ2-6
abundance: -
CDR3aa: CASSPEDGANVLTF
CDR3nt: TGTGCCAGCTCACCAGAGGATGGGGCCAACGTCCTGACTTTC

v_gene: TRBV5-1
d_gene: TRBD1
j_gene: TRBJ2-2
abundance: -
CDR3aa: CASSLSAGGLTGELFF
CDR3nt: TGCGCCAGCAGCTTGTCGGCAGGGGGTTTAACCGGGGAGCTGTTTTTT

v_gene: TRBV10-2
d_gene: -
j_gene: TRBJ2-5
abundance: -
CDR3aa: CASSDHREVETQYF
CDR3nt: TGCGCCAGCAGTGACCACAGGGAAGTAGAGACCCAGTACTTC

v_gene: TRBV27
d_gene: -
j_gene: TRBJ2-5
abundance: -
CDR3aa: CASSLRPETQYF
CDR3nt: TGTGCCAGCAGTCTCAGGCCCGAGACCCAGTACTTC

v_gene: TRBV4-2
d_gene: -
j_gene: TRBJ2-7
abundance: -
CDR3aa: CASSQERLFYEQYF
CDR3nt: TGTGCCAGCAGCCAAGAGCGGCTATTCTACGAGCAGTACTTC

v_gene: TRBV27
d_gene: TRBD2
j_gene: TRBJ2-1
abundance: few
CDR3aa: CASTTSGSGDEQFF
CDR3nt: TGTGCCAGCACTACTAGCGGGAGCGGGGATGAGCAGTTCTTC

v_gene: TRBV29-1
d_gene: -
j_gene: TRBJ1-2
abundance: -
CDR3aa: CSEHRGDYGYTF
CDR3nt: TGCAGTGAGCACCGGGGGGACTATGGCTACACCTTC

v_gene: TRBV19
d_gene: -
j_gene: TRBJ1-5
abundance: -
CDR3aa: CASSIVPDYSNQPQHF
CDR3nt: TGTGCCAGTAGTATAGTGCCAGATTATAGCAATCAGCCCCAGCATTTT

v_gene: TRBV7-2
d_gene: -
j_gene: TRBJ2-3
abundance: -
CDR3aa: CASSLLGTDTQYF
CDR3nt: TGTGCCAGCAGCTTACTCGGGACAGATACGCAGTATTTT

v_gene: TRBV30
d_gene: -
j_gene: TRBJ1-6
abundance: -
CDR3aa: CAWSALRTSPYNSPLHF
CDR3nt: TGTGCCTGGAGTGCCCTCAGGACAAGTCCATATAATTCACCCCTCCACTTT

v_gene: TRBV20-1
d_gene: TRBD2
j_gene: TRBJ2-1
abundance: -
CDR3aa: CSAQAGNYFF
CDR3nt: TGCAGTGCTCAAGCGGGAAACTATTTCTTC

v_gene: TRBV4-1
d_gene: -
j_gene: TRBJ2-7
abundance: -
CDR3aa: CASSLSDRFNEQYF
CDR3nt: TGCGCCAGCAGCCTATCGGACAGATTCAACGAGCAGTACTTC

v_gene: TRBV5-6
d_gene: TRBD2
j_gene: TRBJ2-1
abundance: once
CDR3aa: CASSLTASGSSKQFF
CDR3nt: TGTGCCAGCAGCTTGACGGCTAGCGGGAGTTCAAAGCAGTTCTTC

v_gene: TRBV28
d_gene: -
j_gene: TRBJ1-5
abundance: -
CDR3aa: CASSFGDNQPQHF
CDR3nt: TGTGCCAGCAGTTTCGGAGATAATCAGCCCCAGCATTTT

v_gene: TRBV6-4
d_gene: TRBD1
j_gene: TRBJ1-5
abundance: -
CDR3aa: CASSETGTVQPQHF
CDR3nt: TGTGCCAGCAGTGAGACAGGGACGGTTCAGCCCCAGCATTTT

v_gene: TRBV5-1
d_gene: -
j_gene: TRBJ1-2
abundance: -
CDR3aa: CASSLGQGGGYPF
CDR3nt: TGCGCCAGCAGCTTGGGGCAGGGCGGTGGCTACCCCTTC

v_gene: TRBV4-2
d_gene: -
j_gene: TRBJ2-7
abundance: -
CDR3aa: CASSQDGRLCFYEQYF
CDR3nt: TGTGCCAGCAGCCAAGACGGCAGGTTGTGTTTCTACGAGCAGTACTTC

v_gene: TRBV15
d_gene: -
j_gene: TRBJ2-5
abundance: -
CDR3aa: CATSRDRETQYF
CDR3nt: TGTGCCACCAGCAGAGATAGAGAGACCCAGTACTTC

v_gene: TRBV9
d_gene: -
j_gene: TRBJ1-3
abundance: -
CDR3aa: CASSSHDLPGNTIYF
CDR3nt: TGTGCCAGCAGCTCCCATGACTTACCTGGAAACACCATATATTTT

v_gene: TRBV4-3
d_gene: -
j_gene: TRBJ2-7
abundance: -
CDR3aa: CASSQARGYEQYF
CDR3nt: TGCGCCAGCAGCCAAGCAAGAGGCTACGAGCAGTACTTC

v_gene: TRBV7-2
d_gene: TRBD2
j_gene: TRBJ2-7
abundance: -
CDR3aa: CASSQQGLAGIEQYF
CDR3nt: TGTGCCAGCAGCCAGCAGGGACTAGCGGGTATCGAGCAGTACTTC

v_gene: TRBV29-1
d_gene: -
j_gene: TRBJ1-6
abundance: -
CDR3aa: CSAATGENSPLHF
CDR3nt: TGCAGCGCCGCGACAGGAGAGAATTCACCCCTCCACTTT

v_gene: TRBV5-5
d_gene: -
j_gene: TRBJ2-7
abundance: once
CDR3aa: CASSTNAGPTYEQYF
CDR3nt: TGTGCCAGCAGTACGAACGCAGGGCCTACCTACGAGCAGTACTTC